Listed below are T cell receptor beta chains from one sample, sequenced in a study of beta chain features in type 1 diabetes. Repertoires were generated with immunoSEQ multiplex PCR, while TCRdb's copy carries only in-frame clones and drops some. Of roughly 400,000 clones detected, 11% to 15% appear once; the ten largest clones hold roughly 0.04%. Material for sequencing was naive CD4+ T cells from blood. The source of these receptors is a man aged 25 to 45 in good health. CDR3s include the opening cysteine and the closing phenylalanine or tryptophan. A D gene is named only where the DNA matches it firmly. Not all rows give a size; the values are once, few, many and, for expanded clones, a class.

CDR3 length	V gene	D gene	J gene	clone size	CDR3 protein	CDR3 DNA
14	TRBV9	.	TRBJ1-5	few	CASSVGMGNQPQHF	TGTGCCAGCAGCGTTGGGATGGGGAATCAGCCCCAGCATTTT
16	TRBV7-6	TRBD1	TRBJ2-5	.	CASSLGATGFQETQYF	TGTGCCAGCAGCTTAGGGGCGACAGGGTTTCAAGAGACCCAGTACTTC
15	TRBV5-1	.	TRBJ2-7	.	CASSLVSQSPYEQYF	TGCGCCAGCAGCTTGGTTTCACAATCCCCCTACGAGCAGTACTTC
15	TRBV11-2	TRBD2	TRBJ2-1	few	CASSTLAGGHNEQFF	TGTGCCAGCAGCACACTAGCGGGGGGACACAATGAGCAGTTCTTC
13	TRBV7-2	TRBD2	TRBJ2-7	.	CASSLRGAYEQYF	TGTGCCAGCAGCCTTCGGGGGGCCTACGAGCAGTACTTC
11	TRBV20-1	TRBD2	TRBJ2-1	.	CSATSGGALIF	TGCAGTGCTACTAGCGGGGGGGCCTTGATCTTC
13	TRBV18	TRBD1	TRBJ1-1	few	CASLGQMNTEAFF	TGTGCCAGTCTGGGACAGATGAACACTGAAGCTTTCTTT
11	TRBV7-9	.	TRBJ2-3	few	CASRTLATQYF	TGTGCCAGCAGAACCCTGGCTACGCAGTATTTT
14	TRBV27	.	TRBJ1-1	few	CASSRGLMNTEAFF	TGTGCCAGCAGTCGAGGGCTGATGAACACTGAAGCTTTCTTT
17	TRBV9	TRBD2	TRBJ2-3	.	CASSVGGTGTSGSTQYF	TGTGCCAGCAGCGTAGGAGGAACCGGGACTAGCGGGAGTACGCAGTATTTT
16	TRBV7-9	.	TRBJ1-6	.	CASSLEATAFNSPLHF	TGTGCCAGCAGCTTAGAAGCGACAGCCTTTAATTCACCCCTCCACTTT
14	TRBV7-2	TRBD1	TRBJ1-3	few	CASHRGYSGNTIYF	TGTGCCAGCCACAGGGGGTACTCTGGAAACACCATATATTTT
16	TRBV2	TRBD2	TRBJ2-4	.	CASRLAALLAKNIQYF	TGTGCCAGCAGGCTAGCGGCCCTGCTAGCCAAAAACATTCAGTACTTC
13	TRBV2	.	TRBJ1-5	.	CASSELRWQPQHF	TGTGCCAGCAGTGAATTGCGTTGGCAGCCCCAGCATTTT
17	TRBV5-1	TRBD2	TRBJ2-4	.	CASSLVGLAEAKNIQYF	TGCGCCAGCAGCTTAGTAGGACTAGCGGAAGCCAAAAACATTCAGTACTTC
14	TRBV23-1	.	TRBJ2-1	.	CASDRRGLGNEQFF	TGCGCCAGCGATCGAAGGGGGTTAGGGAATGAGCAGTTCTTC
14	TRBV9	.	TRBJ1-2	.	CASSAEGRTGSYTF	TGTGCCAGCAGCGCAGAAGGTCGGACGGGGAGCTACACCTTC
16	TRBV28	TRBD1	TRBJ2-3	few	CASSFPRQGGTDTQYF	TGTGCCAGCAGTTTTCCCAGACAGGGCGGCACAGATACGCAGTATTTT
15	TRBV6-5	.	TRBJ2-3	.	CASSLLGATTDTQYF	TGTGCCAGCAGCCTACTGGGGGCCACCACAGATACGCAGTATTTT
14	TRBV29-1	.	TRBJ1-2	few	CSVEEGPRGRGYTF	TGCAGCGTTGAAGAAGGCCCGCGCGGACGGGGCTACACCTTC
13	TRBV7-9	.	TRBJ2-5	few	CASSLQGRETQYF	TGTGCCAGCAGCTTACAGGGGCGGGAGACCCAGTACTTC
14	TRBV7-6	TRBD2	TRBJ2-7	few	CASSRAAGNYEQYF	TGTGCCAGCAGCCGGGCAGCGGGGAACTACGAGCAGTACTTC
15	TRBV4-1	.	TRBJ2-5	.	CASSQEQGSVKTQYF	TGCGCCAGCAGCCAAGAACAGGGTTCGGTGAAGACCCAGTACTTC
18	TRBV15	TRBD1	TRBJ2-7	few	CATSRDQLGQGGNYEQYF	TGTGCCACCAGCAGAGATCAGCTGGGACAGGGAGGTAATTACGAGCAGTACTTC
13	TRBV4-3	.	TRBJ1-1	few	CASSQVLNTEAFF	TGCGCCAGCAGCCAAGTTTTGAACACTGAAGCTTTCTTT
13	TRBV13	.	TRBJ1-1	.	CASSITGNTEAFF	TGTGCCAGCAGCATCACGGGGAACACTGAAGCTTTCTTT
11	TRBV7-2	.	TRBJ1-6	.	CASSVNSPLHF	TGTGCCAGCAGTGTTAATTCACCCCTCCACTTT
14	TRBV2	TRBD1	TRBJ1-2	few	CASSEDRGLYGYTF	TGTGCCAGCAGTGAGGACAGGGGCCTATATGGCTACACCTTC
14	TRBV7-9	TRBD1	TRBJ1-1	few	CASSPQGAGTEAFF	TGTGCCAGCAGCCCTCAGGGGGCCGGCACTGAAGCTTTCTTT
14	TRBV7-9	TRBD1	TRBJ2-7	.	CASTTTQGSYEQYF	TGTGCCAGCACCACAACACAGGGGAGCTACGAGCAGTACTTC
19	TRBV9	TRBD2	TRBJ2-1	few	CASSVEGIIGTSGYNEQFF	TGTGCCAGCAGCGTAGAGGGTATAATTGGGACTAGCGGTTACAATGAGCAGTTCTTC
16	TRBV28	TRBD1	TRBJ1-2	.	CASSPLYLGQGFGYTF	TGTGCCAGCAGTCCCCTTTATTTGGGACAGGGATTTGGCTACACCTTC
15	TRBV7-9	TRBD2	TRBJ2-5	few	CASSRTSGYKETQYF	TGTGCCAGCAGCCGGACTAGCGGGTACAAAGAGACCCAGTACTTC
17	TRBV7-9	.	TRBJ2-2	.	CASSARLGEVPTGELFF	TGTGCCAGCAGCGCGAGACTAGGAGAGGTCCCCACCGGGGAGCTGTTTTTT
16	TRBV7-2	TRBD2	TRBJ2-5	few	CASSPTQLAGVETQYF	TGTGCCAGCAGCCCGACTCAACTAGCGGGAGTAGAGACCCAGTACTTC
13	TRBV5-4	.	TRBJ1-4	.	CASSAQGNEKLFF	TGTGCCAGCAGCGCGCAGGGTAATGAAAAACTGTTTTTT